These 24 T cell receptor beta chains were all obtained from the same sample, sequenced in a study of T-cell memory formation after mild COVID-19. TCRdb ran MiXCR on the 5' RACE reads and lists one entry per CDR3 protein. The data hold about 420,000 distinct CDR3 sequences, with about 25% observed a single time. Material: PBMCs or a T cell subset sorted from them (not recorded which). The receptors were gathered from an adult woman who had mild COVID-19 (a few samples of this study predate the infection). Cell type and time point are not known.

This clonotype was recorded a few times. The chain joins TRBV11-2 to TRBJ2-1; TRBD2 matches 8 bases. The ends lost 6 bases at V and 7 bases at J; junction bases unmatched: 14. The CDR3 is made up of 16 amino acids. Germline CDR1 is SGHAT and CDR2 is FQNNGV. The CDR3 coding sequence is TGTGCCAGCAGGGCCCTAGGCGGGAGGATTGAGAATGAGCAGTTCTTC. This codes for CASRALGGRIENEQFF.

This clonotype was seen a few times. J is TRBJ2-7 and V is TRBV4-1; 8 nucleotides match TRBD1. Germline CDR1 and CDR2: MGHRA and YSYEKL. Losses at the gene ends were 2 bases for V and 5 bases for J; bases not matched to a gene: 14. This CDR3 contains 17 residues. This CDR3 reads CASSQYDPGQGRNEQYF. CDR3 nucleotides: TGCGCCAGCAGCCAATATGATCCCGGACAGGGACGTAACGAGCAGTACTTC.

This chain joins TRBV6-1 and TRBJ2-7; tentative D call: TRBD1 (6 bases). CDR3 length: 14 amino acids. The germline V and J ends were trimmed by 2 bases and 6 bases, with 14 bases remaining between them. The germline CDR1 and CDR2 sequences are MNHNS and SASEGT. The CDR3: CASSEYRAAGEQYF. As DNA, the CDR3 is TGTGCCAGCAGTGAATACAGGGCGGCTGGCGAGCAGTACTTC.

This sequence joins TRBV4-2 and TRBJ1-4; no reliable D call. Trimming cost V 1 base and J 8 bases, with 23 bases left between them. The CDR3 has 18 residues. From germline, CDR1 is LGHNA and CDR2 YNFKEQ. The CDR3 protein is CASSQVRARRFLGEKLFF. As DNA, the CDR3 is TGTGCCAGCAGCCAAGTACGGGCCCGAAGATTTCTAGGCGAAAAACTGTTTTTT.

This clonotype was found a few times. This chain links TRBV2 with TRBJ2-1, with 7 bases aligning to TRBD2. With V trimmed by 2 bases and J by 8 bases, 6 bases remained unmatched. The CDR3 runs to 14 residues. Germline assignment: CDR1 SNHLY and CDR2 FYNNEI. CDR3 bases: TGTGCCAGCAGTGAATGGACTAGGGAGGATGAGCAGTTCTTC. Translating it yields CASSEWTREDEQFF. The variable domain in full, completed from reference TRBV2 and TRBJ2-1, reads EPEVTQTPSHQVTQMGQEVILRCVPISNHLYFYWYRQILGQKVEFLVSFYNNEISEKSEIFDDQFSVERPDGSNFTLKIRSTKLEDSAMYFCASSEWTREDEQFFGPGTRLTVL.

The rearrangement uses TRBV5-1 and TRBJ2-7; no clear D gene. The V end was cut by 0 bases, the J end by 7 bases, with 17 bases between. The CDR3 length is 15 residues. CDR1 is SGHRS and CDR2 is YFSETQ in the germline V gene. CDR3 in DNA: TGCGCCAGCAGCTTGGAAAACGGGCGAGCAACGGAGCAGTACTTC. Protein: CASSLENGRATEQYF.

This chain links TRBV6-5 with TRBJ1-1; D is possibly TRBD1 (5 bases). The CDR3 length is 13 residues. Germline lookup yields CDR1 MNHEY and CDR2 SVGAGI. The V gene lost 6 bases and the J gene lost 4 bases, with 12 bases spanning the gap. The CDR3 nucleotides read TGTGCCAGCAGGCCGGGGGAGGTCACTGAAGCTTTCTTT. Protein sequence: CASRPGEVTEAFF.

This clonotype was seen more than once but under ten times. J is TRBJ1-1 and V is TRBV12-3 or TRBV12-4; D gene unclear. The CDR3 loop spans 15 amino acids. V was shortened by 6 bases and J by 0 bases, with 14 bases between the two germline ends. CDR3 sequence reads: CASRGRVALNTEAFF. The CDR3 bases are TGTGCCAGCAGGGGAAGGGTGGCCCTGAACACTGAAGCTTTCTTT.

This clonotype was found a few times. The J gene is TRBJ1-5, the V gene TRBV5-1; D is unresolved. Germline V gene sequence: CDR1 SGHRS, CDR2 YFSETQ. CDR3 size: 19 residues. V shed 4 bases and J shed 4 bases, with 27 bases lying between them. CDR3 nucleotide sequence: TGCGCCAGCAGCGCAATACCGATTGATGGGCGTGTTGTTAATCAGCCCCAGCATTTT. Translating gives CASSAIPIDGRVVNQPQHF.

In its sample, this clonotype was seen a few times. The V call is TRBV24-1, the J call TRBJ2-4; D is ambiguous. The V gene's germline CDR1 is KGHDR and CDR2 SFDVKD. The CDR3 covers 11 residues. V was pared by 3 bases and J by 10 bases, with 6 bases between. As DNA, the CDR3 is TGTGCCACCAGTGATGGACGGATTCAGTACTTC. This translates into CATSDGRIQYF.

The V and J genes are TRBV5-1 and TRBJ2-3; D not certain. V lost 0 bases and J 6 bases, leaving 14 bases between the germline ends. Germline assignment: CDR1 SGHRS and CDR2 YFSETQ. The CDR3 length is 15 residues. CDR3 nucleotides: TGCGCCAGCAGCTTGGGTGCTAGGATCTCGGATACGCAGTATTTT. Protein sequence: CASSLGARISDTQYF. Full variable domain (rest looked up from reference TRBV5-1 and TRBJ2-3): KAGVTQTPRYLIKTRGQQVTLSCSPISGHRSVSWYQQTPGQGLQFLFEYFSETQRNKGNFPGRFSGRQFSNSRSEMNVSTLELGDSALYLCASSLGARISDTQYFGPGTRLTVL.

This CDR3 reads CASSSRTRPETQYF. The CDR3 DNA sequence: TGTGCCAGCAGCTCTCGGACTAGACCAGAGACCCAGTACTTC. V and J are TRBV11-2 and TRBJ2-5, with 7 nucleotides matching TRBD2. The CDR3 length is 14 residues. Germline V lookup: CDR1 SGHAT, CDR2 FQNNGV. V lost 4 bases and J lost 4; bases outside the gene matches: 6. The full variable domain, rest sourced from reference TRBV11-2 and TRBJ2-5, is EAGVAQSPRYKIIEKRQSVAFWCNPISGHATLYWYQQILGQGPKLLIQFQNNGVVDDSQLPKDRFSAERLKGVDSTLKIQPAKLEDSAVYLCASSSRTRPETQYFGPGTRLLVL.

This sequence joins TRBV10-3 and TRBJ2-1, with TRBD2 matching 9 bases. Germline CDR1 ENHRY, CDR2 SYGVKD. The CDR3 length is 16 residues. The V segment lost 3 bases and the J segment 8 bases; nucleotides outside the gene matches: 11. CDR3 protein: CAISEGGRAFLDEQFF. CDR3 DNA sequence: TGTGCCATCAGTGAAGGCGGGAGGGCCTTTTTGGATGAGCAGTTCTTC.

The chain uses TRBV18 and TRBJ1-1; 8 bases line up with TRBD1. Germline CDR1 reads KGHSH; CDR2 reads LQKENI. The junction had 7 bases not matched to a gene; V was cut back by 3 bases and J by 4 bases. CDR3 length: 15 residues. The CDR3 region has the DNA TGTGCCAGCTCACCTCAGGACAGGGTGGGCACTGAAGCTTTCTTT. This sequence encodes CASSPQDRVGTEAFF.

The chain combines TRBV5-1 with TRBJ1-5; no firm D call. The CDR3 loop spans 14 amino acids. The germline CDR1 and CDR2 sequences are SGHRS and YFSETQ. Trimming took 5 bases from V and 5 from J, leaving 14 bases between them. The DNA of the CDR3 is TGCGCCAGCAGTCCAGATGGAGGGTATCAGCCCCAGCATTTT. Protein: CASSPDGGYQPQHF.

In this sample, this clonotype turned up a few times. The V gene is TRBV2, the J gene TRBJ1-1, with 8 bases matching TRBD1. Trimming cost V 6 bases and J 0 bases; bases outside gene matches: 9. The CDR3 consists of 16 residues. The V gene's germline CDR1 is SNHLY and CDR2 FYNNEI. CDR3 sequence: CASRDTGGGMNTEAFF. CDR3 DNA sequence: TGTGCCAGCAGGGATACAGGGGGTGGAATGAACACTGAAGCTTTCTTT.

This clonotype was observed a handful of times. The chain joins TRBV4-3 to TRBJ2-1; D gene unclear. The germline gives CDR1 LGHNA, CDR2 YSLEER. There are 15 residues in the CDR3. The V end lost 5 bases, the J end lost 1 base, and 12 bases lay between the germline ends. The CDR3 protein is CASSFYYGSYNEQFF. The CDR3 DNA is TGCGCCAGCAGCTTCTACTATGGATCCTACAATGAGCAGTTCTTC.

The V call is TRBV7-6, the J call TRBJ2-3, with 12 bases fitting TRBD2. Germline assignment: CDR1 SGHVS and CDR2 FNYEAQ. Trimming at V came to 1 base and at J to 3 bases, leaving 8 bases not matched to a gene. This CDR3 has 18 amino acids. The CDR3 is CASSLVGTGTSGTDTQYF. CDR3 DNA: TGTGCCAGCAGCTTAGTCGGGACCGGGACTAGCGGGACAGATACGCAGTATTTT.

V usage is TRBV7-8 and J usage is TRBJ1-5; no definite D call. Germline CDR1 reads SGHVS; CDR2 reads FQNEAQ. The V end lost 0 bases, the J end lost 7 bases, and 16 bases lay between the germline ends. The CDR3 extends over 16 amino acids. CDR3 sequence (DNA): TGTGCCAGCAGCTTAGCTCAGCGTCAACAGCGCCAGCCCCAGCATTTT. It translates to CASSLAQRQQRQPQHF.

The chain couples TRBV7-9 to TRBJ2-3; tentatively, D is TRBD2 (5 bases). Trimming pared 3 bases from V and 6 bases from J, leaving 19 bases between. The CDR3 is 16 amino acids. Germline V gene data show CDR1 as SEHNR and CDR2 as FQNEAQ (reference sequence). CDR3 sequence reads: CASSLGFLSQRDTQYF. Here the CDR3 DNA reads TGTGCCAGCAGCTTGGGCTTCCTGTCGCAGCGGGATACGCAGTATTTT.

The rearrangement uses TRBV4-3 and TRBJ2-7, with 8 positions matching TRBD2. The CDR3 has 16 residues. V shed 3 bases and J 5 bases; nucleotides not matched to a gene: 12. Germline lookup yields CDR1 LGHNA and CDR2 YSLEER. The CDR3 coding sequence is TGCGCCAGCAGCCATGACCTGGAGCGGGAGCTCCACGAGCAGTACTTC. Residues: CASSHDLERELHEQYF.

This CDR3 is CASTHPNRGADYGYTF. For the CDR3, the DNA is TGTGCCAGCACCCACCCCAATCGGGGCGCCGACTATGGCTACACCTTC. This chain joins TRBV6-2 or TRBV6-3 and TRBJ1-2, with a tentative D call TRBD1 (5 bases). Looked up from germline, CDR1 is MNHEY and CDR2 is SVGEGT. The CDR3 covers 16 residues. Between the trimmed V and J ends, which lost 7 bases and 3 bases, there was a span of 21 bases.

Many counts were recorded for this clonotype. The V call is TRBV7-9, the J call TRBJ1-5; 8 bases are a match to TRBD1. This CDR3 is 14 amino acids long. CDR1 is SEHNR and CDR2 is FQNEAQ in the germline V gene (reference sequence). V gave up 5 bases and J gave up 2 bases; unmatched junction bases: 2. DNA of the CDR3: TGTGCCAGCAGCCAGGACAGGGGCAATCAGCCCCAGCATTTT. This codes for CASSQDRGNQPQHF. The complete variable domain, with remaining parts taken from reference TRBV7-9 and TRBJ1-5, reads DTGVSQNPRHKITKRGQNVTFRCDPISEHNRLYWYRQTLGQGPEFLTYFQNEAQLEKSRLLSDRFSAERPKGSFSTLEIQRTEQGDSAMYLCASSQDRGNQPQHFGDGTRLSIL.

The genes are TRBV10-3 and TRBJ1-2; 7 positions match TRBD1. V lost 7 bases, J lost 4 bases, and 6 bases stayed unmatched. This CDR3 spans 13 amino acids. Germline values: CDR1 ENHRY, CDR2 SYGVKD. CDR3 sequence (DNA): TGTGCCATCACGGGACAGCACCTCTATGGCTACACCTTC. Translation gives CAITGQHLYGYTF.